A single sample is the source of the 23 T cell receptor beta chains below, sequenced in a study of shared clonotypes between healthy human individuals. Using immunoSEQ multiplex PCR, the repertoire was profiled, and TCRdb retains in-frame clones only, with some absent. The sample includes around 580,000 clones, roughly 98% of them seen just once. Naive CD8 populations comprised CD45RO-negative cells positively selected for CCR7, excluding terminally differentiated effector memory CD45RA+ cells. Sequenced input: naive CD8+ T cells sorted from blood. The receptors shown here come from a man aged 30 to 39 in good health.

The rearrangement joins TRBV11-2 to TRBJ1-5, with 7 bases lining up with TRBD1. The CDR3 extends over 17 amino acids. Unmatched junction bases numbered 13, after V lost 5 bases and J lost 3 bases. Germline V gives CDR1 SGHAT, CDR2 FQNNGV. The CDR3 loop reads CASSQRGTEEFNQPQHF. The CDR3 bases are TGTGCCAGCAGCCAACGTGGGACAGAGGAATTCAATCAGCCCCAGCATTTT. The entire variable domain, with the rest obtained from reference TRBV11-2 and TRBJ1-5, is as follows: EAGVAQSPRYKIIEKRQSVAFWCNPISGHATLYWYQQILGQGPKLLIQFQNNGVVDDSQLPKDRFSAERLKGVDSTLKIQPAKLEDSAVYLCASSQRGTEEFNQPQHFGDGTRLSIL.

V is TRBV28 and J is TRBJ1-1; D is possibly TRBD1 (6 bases). The germline V gene has CDR1 MDHEN and CDR2 SYDVKM. The CDR3 runs 15 residues. Trimming took off 5 bases at V and 0 bases at J, with 13 bases between the two ends. Here the CDR3 reads CASSPRQEMNTEAFF. The CDR3 DNA follows: TGTGCCAGCAGTCCGAGACAGGAAATGAACACTGAAGCTTTCTTT.

V is TRBV14 and J is TRBJ2-3; weak D call: TRBD2 (5 bases). The CDR3 consists of 16 residues. V gave up 4 bases and J gave up 0 bases, with 14 bases separating them. Germline V gene data show CDR1 as SGHDN and CDR2 as FVKESK. In nucleotides, the CDR3 is TGTGCCAGCAGCCTCGCGGGTGCGTCTAGCACAGATACGCAGTATTTT. Protein product: CASSLAGASSTDTQYF.

This clone was observed once. The rearrangement uses TRBV7-9 and TRBJ2-7; 8 nucleotides line up with TRBD2. The ends lost 0 bases at V and 3 bases at J; junction bases unmatched: 1. CDR1 is SEHNR and CDR2 is FQNEAQ in the germline V gene (reference sequence). The CDR3 length is 14 residues. CDR3 in DNA: TGTGCCAGCAGCTTAGCGGGACTAGGCTACGAGCAGTACTTC. This translates into CASSLAGLGYEQYF.

The chain uses TRBV27 and TRBJ2-1; the D gene is possibly TRBD2 (5 bases). Trimming took off 2 bases at V and 8 bases at J, with 10 bases between the two ends. CDR3 length: 13 residues. The germline CDR1 and CDR2 sequences are MNHEY and SMNVEV (reference sequence). The CDR3 coding sequence is TGTGCCAGCAGTTTAGCTAGCCCGGATGAGCAGTTCTTC. Protein product: CASSLASPDEQFF.

The chain carries TRBV9 and TRBJ2-1, with TRBD1 matching 9 bases. Germline V lookup: CDR1 SGDLS, CDR2 YYNGEE. The CDR3 length is 15 residues. V shed 0 bases and J 5 bases; nucleotides not matched to a gene: 3. The CDR3 region is CASSVEGTGNNEQFF. In DNA, the CDR3 is TGTGCCAGCAGCGTAGAAGGGACAGGGAACAATGAGCAGTTCTTC.

V usage is TRBV7-9 and J usage is TRBJ2-3; possibly TRBD2 for D (6 bases). The CDR3 runs 13 residues. V was clipped by 5 bases and J by 6 bases, with 12 bases between them. CDR1 is SEHNR, CDR2 FQNEAQ, per germline (reference sequence). The CDR3 DNA sequence: TGTGCCAGCAGCGGTACGGGAGAGGATACGCAGTATTTT. Its translation: CASSGTGEDTQYF.

The chain carries TRBV5-1 and TRBJ2-7, with TRBD2 matching 10 bases. With 3 bases clipped from V and 3 bases from J, the junction kept 6 bases outside the gene matches. CDR3 length equals 15 residues. Germline loops: CDR1 SGHRS, CDR2 YFSETQ. The CDR3 reads CASSSSGRMGYEQYF. CDR3 nucleotides: TGCGCCAGCAGCTCTAGCGGGAGAATGGGCTACGAGCAGTACTTC.

The genes are TRBV7-8 and TRBJ2-7; the match to TRBD2 covers 12 bases. V shed 5 bases, J shed 3 bases, and the junction held 5 bases outside the gene matches. Germline V lookup: CDR1 SGHVS, CDR2 FQNEAQ. The CDR3 is made up of 15 amino acids. This CDR3 is CASSDTSGRFYEQYF. CDR3 coding DNA: TGTGCCAGCAGCGATACTAGCGGGAGGTTCTACGAGCAGTACTTC.

This chain joins TRBV29-1 and TRBJ2-7, with 11 bases aligning to TRBD2. CDR1 and CDR2 from the germline V gene are SQVTM and ANQGSEA. With 0 bases clipped from V and 6 bases from J, the junction kept 7 bases outside the gene matches. The CDR3 consists of 15 residues. CDR3 nucleotide sequence: TGCAGCGTTGAAGATCCGTTGCTAGCGGGAGGCGAGCAGTACTTC. Translating it yields CSVEDPLLAGGEQYF.

The gene calls are TRBV6-1 and TRBJ2-1, with 9 bases that match TRBD2. J lost 2 bases, V lost 8 bases, and 1 base had no gene match. Per the germline V gene, CDR1 is MNHNS and CDR2 is SASEGT. The CDR3 length is 13 residues. In nucleotides, the CDR3 is TGTGCCAGCGGACTAGCGCCCTACAATGAGCAGTTCTTC. This codes for CASGLAPYNEQFF.

The chain joins TRBV6-1 to TRBJ2-7, with no clear D. V lost 3 bases, J lost 4 bases, and 19 bases lay in between. The CDR3 length is 16 residues. Looked up from germline, CDR1 is MNHNS and CDR2 is SASEGT. CDR3 loop: CASSDTRPGWVYEQYF. DNA for the CDR3: TGTGCCAGCAGTGATACCCGCCCCGGGTGGGTTTACGAGCAGTACTTC.

This rearrangement joins TRBV19 to TRBJ1-2; D gene ambiguous. CDR1 and CDR2 (germline): LNHDA, SQIVND (reference sequence). This CDR3 is 10 amino acids long. Trimming stripped 11 bases from V and 10 bases from J, with 14 bases between. The CDR3 coding sequence is TGTGCCTGCCGGGCGGGCGACTACACCTTC. This codes for CACRAGDYTF.

The CDR3 sequence: CASSRNPKIAHLTNYEQYF. The CDR3 bases are TGTGCCAGCAGTCGCAACCCAAAGATAGCGCATTTAACCAACTACGAGCAGTACTTC. The chain couples TRBV27 to TRBJ2-7, with a possible D match to TRBD2 (5 bases). Germline CDR1 is MNHEY and CDR2 is SMNVEV (reference sequence). The V end was cut by 5 bases, the J end by 3 bases, with 29 bases between. This CDR3 region has 19 residues.

The V and J genes are TRBV6-5 and TRBJ2-2, with 8 bases fitting TRBD2. There are 15 residues in the CDR3. V shed 5 bases and J 5 bases; nucleotides not matched to a gene: 7. Germline V gene lookup returns CDR1 MNHEY and CDR2 SVGAGI. CDR3 region: CASSRGLVGTGELFF. The CDR3 nucleotides are TGTGCCAGCAGTCGGGGACTAGTGGGTACCGGGGAGCTGTTTTTT.

This chain uses TRBV27 with TRBJ1-1; D not resolved. The CDR3 runs to 12 residues. V was cut by 4 bases and J by 1 base, with 4 bases left in between. Germline CDR1 and CDR2: MNHEY and SMNVEV (reference sequence). The CDR3 DNA reads TGTGCCAGCAGTTCGGGGAACACTGAAGCTTTCTTT. This encodes CASSSGNTEAFF.

CDR3 sequence: CASSLGQGFDGNTIYF. The CDR3 DNA is TGCGCCAGCAGCTTGGGGCAGGGGTTTGATGGAAACACCATATATTTT. This chain uses TRBV5-1 with TRBJ1-3; possible D gene TRBD1, 6 bases. CDR3 length: 16 residues. CDR1 and CDR2 (germline): SGHRS, YFSETQ. V was pared by 0 bases and J by 3 bases, with 13 bases between.

The J gene is TRBJ2-1, the V gene TRBV5-8, with 8 bases fitting TRBD2. The V segment lost 0 bases and the J segment 3 bases; nucleotides outside the gene matches: 5. CDR3 length: 16 residues. CDR1 is SGHTS, CDR2 YDEGEE, per germline. CDR3 amino acids: CASSLGAGGNYNEQFF. The CDR3 DNA reads as TGTGCCAGCAGCTTGGGGGCGGGAGGTAACTACAATGAGCAGTTCTTC.

The chain employs TRBV13 and TRBJ2-1; 7 bases fit TRBD2. V trimming: 4 bases; J trimming: 1 base; junction bases outside the gene matches: 4. The CDR3 totals 15 residues. CDR1 is PRHDT, CDR2 FYEKMQ, per germline (reference sequence). CDR3 in DNA: TGTGCCAGCAGCTCCCTAGCGGATTCCTACAATGAGCAGTTCTTC. Its translation is CASSSLADSYNEQFF.

The chain joins TRBV11-2 to TRBJ2-7, with 16 bases aligning to TRBD2. V shed 1 base, J shed 5 bases, and the junction held 5 bases outside the gene matches. Germline assignment: CDR1 SGHAT and CDR2 FQNNGV. CDR3 length equals 17 residues. The CDR3 coding sequence is TGTGCCAGCAGCTTAGGGGGACTAGCGGGAGGGATGGACGAGCAGTACTTC. Translated: CASSLGGLAGGMDEQYF. Looking up the rest from reference TRBV11-2 and TRBJ2-7 gives the full variable domain: EAGVAQSPRYKIIEKRQSVAFWCNPISGHATLYWYQQILGQGPKLLIQFQNNGVVDDSQLPKDRFSAERLKGVDSTLKIQPAKLEDSAVYLCASSLGGLAGGMDEQYFGPGTRLTVT.

The chain is built from TRBV29-1 and TRBJ2-3; D is unclear. Germline values: CDR1 SQVTM, CDR2 ANQGSEA. Deletions cut 7 bases from V and 2 bases from J, with 10 bases between. CDR3 length equals 12 residues. CDR3 sequence: CSGSEYTDTQYF. In nucleotides, the CDR3 is TGCAGCGGGTCGGAGTACACAGATACGCAGTATTTT.

The rearrangement links TRBV5-4 to TRBJ2-7, with D perhaps being TRBD1 or TRBD2 (6 bases each). CDR3 length: 15 amino acids. Trimming took off 4 bases at V and 7 bases at J, with 21 bases between the two ends. CDR1 is SGHNT and CDR2 is YYREEE in the germline V gene (reference sequence). The CDR3 region is CASSLLGTLQGEQYF. CDR3 coding DNA: TGTGCCAGCAGCCTCCTCGGGACTCTTCAGGGGGAGCAGTACTTC. The full variable domain, completed using reference TRBV5-4 and TRBJ2-7, is ETGVTQSPTHLIKTRGQQVTLRCSSQSGHNTVSWYQQALGQGPQFIFQYYREEENGRGNFPPRFSGLQFPNYSSELNVNALELDDSALYLCASSLLGTLQGEQYFGPGTRLTVT.

The CDR3: CASSLVGSNQPQHF. The CDR3 bases are TGTGCCAGCAGCTTAGTCGGGAGCAATCAGCCCCAGCATTTT. The chain is built from TRBV7-6 and TRBJ1-5; D not resolved. Trimming shortened V by 1 base and J by 1 base, and 5 bases separated the two germline ends. Germline CDR1 reads SGHVS; CDR2 reads FNYEAQ. CDR3 length equals 14 residues.